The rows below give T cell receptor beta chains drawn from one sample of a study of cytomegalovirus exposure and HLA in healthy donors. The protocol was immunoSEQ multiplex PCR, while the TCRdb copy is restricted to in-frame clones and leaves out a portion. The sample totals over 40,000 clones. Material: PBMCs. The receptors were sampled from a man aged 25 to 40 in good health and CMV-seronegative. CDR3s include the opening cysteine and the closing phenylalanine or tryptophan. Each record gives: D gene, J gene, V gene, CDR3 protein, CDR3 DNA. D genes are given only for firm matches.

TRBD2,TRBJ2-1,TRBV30,CAFGTSGINEQFF,TGTGCCTTCGGGACTAGCGGGATTAATGAGCAGTTCTTC
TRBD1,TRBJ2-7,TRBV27,CASSGTGGYEQYF,TGTGCCAGCAGTGGGACAGGGGGCTACGAGCAGTACTTC
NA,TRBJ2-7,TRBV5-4,CASSWAGQFSYEQYF,TGTGCCAGCAGCTGGGCGGGACAGTTCTCCTACGAGCAGTACTTC
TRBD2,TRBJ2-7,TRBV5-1,CASSFLPSGYEQYF,TGCGCCAGCAGCTTCCTTCCTAGCGGATACGAGCAGTACTTC
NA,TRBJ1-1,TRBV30,CAWSVRASGAEAFF,TGTGCCTGGAGTGTACGCGCCAGCGGGGCTGAAGCTTTCTTT
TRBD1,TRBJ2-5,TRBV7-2,CASSLRTGGGETQYF,TGTGCCAGCAGCCTACGGACAGGGGGCGGCGAGACCCAGTACTTC
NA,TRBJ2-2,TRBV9,CASSVDFSANTGELFF,TGTGCCAGCAGCGTAGATTTTTCCGCGAACACCGGGGAGCTGTTTTTT
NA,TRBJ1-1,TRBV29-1,CSVLAPMNTEAFF,TGCAGCGTTTTAGCCCCCATGAACACTGAAGCTTTCTTT
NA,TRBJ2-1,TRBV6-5,CASSYSRSSYNEQFF,TGTGCCAGCAGTTACTCGAGAAGCTCCTACAATGAGCAGTTCTTC
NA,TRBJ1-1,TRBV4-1,CASSQDEGGTEAFF,TGCGCCAGCAGCCAAGATGAAGGGGGCACTGAAGCTTTCTTT
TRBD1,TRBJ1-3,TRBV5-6,CASSLPGTASGNTIYF,TGTGCCAGCAGCCTGCCGGGGACAGCCTCTGGAAACACCATATATTTT
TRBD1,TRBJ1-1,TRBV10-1,CASSEAISGTGVLNTEAFF,TGCGCCAGCAGTGAAGCCATATCTGGGACAGGGGTGCTGAACACTGAAGCTTTCTTT
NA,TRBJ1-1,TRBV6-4,CASSDTGQNTEAFF,TGTGCCAGCAGTGACACGGGACAGAACACTGAAGCTTTCTTT
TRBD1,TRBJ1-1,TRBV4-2,CASSLQGNEAFF,TGTGCCAGCAGCCTACAGGGGAATGAAGCTTTCTTT
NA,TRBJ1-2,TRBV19,CVSGNGYGYTF,TGCGTATCGGGGAACGGCTATGGCTACACCTTC
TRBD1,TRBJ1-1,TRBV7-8,CASSFSRGRGSEAFF,TGTGCCAGCAGCTTTTCTAGGGGGCGAGGTTCTGAAGCTTTCTTT
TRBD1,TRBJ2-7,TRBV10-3,CAISTVQGAETYEQYF,TGTGCCATCAGTACAGTACAGGGGGCAGAGACCTACGAGCAGTACTTC
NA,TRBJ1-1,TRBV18,CASSPQQETEAFF,TGTGCCAGCTCACCACAACAGGAAACTGAAGCTTTCTTT
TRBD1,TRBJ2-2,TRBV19,CASSHDRGANTGELFF,TGTGCCAGTAGTCACGACAGGGGAGCGAACACCGGGGAGCTGTTTTTT
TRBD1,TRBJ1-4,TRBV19,CASSAATGKGEKLFF,TGTGCCAGTAGTGCCGCGACAGGGAAGGGTGAAAAACTGTTTTTT
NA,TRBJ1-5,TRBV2,CASSEAHSNQPQHF,TGTGCCAGCAGTGAAGCCCATAGCAATCAGCCCCAGCATTTT
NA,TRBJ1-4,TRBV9,CASSASGEKLFF,TGTGCCAGCAGCGCCAGCGGGGAAAAACTGTTTTTT
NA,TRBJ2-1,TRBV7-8,CASSLRSSYNEQFF,TGTGCCAGCAGCTTACGGTCCTCCTACAATGAGCAGTTCTTC
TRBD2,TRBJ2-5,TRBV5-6,CASSLAAGVETQYF,TGTGCCAGCAGCTTGGCAGCGGGGGTAGAGACCCAGTACTTC
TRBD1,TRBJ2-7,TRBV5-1,CASRTGGSYEQYF,TGCGCCAGCCGGACAGGGGGCTCCTACGAGCAGTACTTC
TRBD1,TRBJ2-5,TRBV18,CASSRDRQETQYF,TGTGCCAGCTCTCGGGACAGGCAAGAGACCCAGTACTTC
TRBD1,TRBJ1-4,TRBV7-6,CASSPGQGREKLFF,TGTGCCAGCAGCCCGGGACAGGGTCGCGAAAAACTGTTTTTT
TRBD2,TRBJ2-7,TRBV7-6,CASSPLASGGYEQYF,TGTGCCAGCAGCCCTTTGGCTAGCGGGGGCTACGAGCAGTACTTC
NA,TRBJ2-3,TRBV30,CAWRLRGFGNTQYF,TGTGCCTGGAGGCTTCGGGGGTTCGGGAATACGCAGTATTTT
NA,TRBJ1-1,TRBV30,CAWSDRSTEAFF,TGTGCCTGGAGTGACCGGAGCACTGAAGCTTTCTTT
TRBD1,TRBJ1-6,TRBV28,CAGMTGNSPLHF,TGTGCCGGGATGACAGGGAACTCACCCCTCCACTTT
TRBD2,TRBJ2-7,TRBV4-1,CASSQGLAAPYEQYF,TGCGCCAGCAGCCAGGGTCTAGCGGCCCCCTACGAGCAGTACTTC
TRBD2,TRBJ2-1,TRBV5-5,CASILTSGLYNEQFF,TGTGCCAGCATTTTGACTAGCGGACTCTACAATGAGCAGTTCTTC
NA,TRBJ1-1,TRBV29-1,CSVEGRGNEAFF,TGCAGCGTGGAAGGTCGGGGGAATGAAGCTTTCTTT
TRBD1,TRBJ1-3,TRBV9,CASSVGRGHRGLDGNTIYF,TGTGCCAGCAGCGTAGGGAGGGGTCACAGGGGGCTAGATGGAAACACCATATATTTT
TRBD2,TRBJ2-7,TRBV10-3,CATAGTSGSSEQYF,TGTGCCACCGCAGGGACTAGCGGGAGCTCCGAGCAGTACTTC
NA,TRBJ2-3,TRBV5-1,CASSLHFSEADTQYF,TGCGCCAGCAGCTTACATTTTTCGGAGGCAGATACGCAGTATTTT
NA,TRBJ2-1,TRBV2,CASSSRVPYNEQFF,TGTGCCAGCAGTAGCAGGGTCCCCTACAATGAGCAGTTCTTC
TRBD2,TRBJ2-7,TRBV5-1,CASSPTSGRANEQYF,TGCGCCAGCAGCCCCACTAGCGGGAGGGCCAACGAGCAGTACTTC
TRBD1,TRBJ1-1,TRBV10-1,CASSERQGPNTEAFF,TGCGCCAGCAGTGAACGACAGGGGCCGAACACTGAAGCTTTCTTT
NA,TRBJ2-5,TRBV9,CASSLRFDRQETQYF,TGTGCCAGCAGCCTTCGTTTCGACAGACAAGAGACCCAGTACTTC
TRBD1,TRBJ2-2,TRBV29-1,CSVQSGTGVGELFF,TGCAGCGTACAATCAGGGACAGGGGTCGGGGAGCTGTTTTTT
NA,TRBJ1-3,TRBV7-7,CASSLGLGMGNTIYF,TGTGCTAGCAGCTTAGGCCTCGGGATGGGAAACACCATATATTTT
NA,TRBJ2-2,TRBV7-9,CASRRQGGDTGELFF,TGTGCCAGCAGAAGACAGGGCGGGGACACCGGGGAGCTGTTTTTT
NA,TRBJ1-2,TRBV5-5,CASSLGTAANYGYTF,TGTGCCAGCAGCTTGGGGACAGCAGCTAACTATGGCTACACCTTC
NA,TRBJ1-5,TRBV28,CASSFQGYQPQHF,TGTGCCAGCAGTTTCCAGGGGTATCAGCCCCAGCATTTT
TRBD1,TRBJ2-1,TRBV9,CASSVAGQSNEQFF,TGTGCCAGCAGCGTAGCGGGACAGTCCAATGAGCAGTTCTTC
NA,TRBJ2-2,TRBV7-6,CASSHYTTQTNTGELFF,TGTGCCAGCAGCCATTACACAACACAGACGAACACCGGGGAGCTGTTTTTT
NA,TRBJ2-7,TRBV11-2,CASSEGVSWQYF,TGTGCCAGCAGCGAAGGGGTCTCGTGGCAGTACTTC
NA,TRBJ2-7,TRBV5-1,CASSQVWGGTYEQYF,TGCGCCAGCAGCCAGGTTTGGGGCGGGACCTACGAGCAGTACTTC
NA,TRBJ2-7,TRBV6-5,CASSYFEAGEQYF,TGTGCCAGCAGTTACTTTGAAGCAGGCGAGCAGTACTTC
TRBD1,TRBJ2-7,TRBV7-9,CASSDPGQGYEQYF,TGTGCCAGCAGCGACCCGGGACAGGGGTACGAGCAGTACTTC
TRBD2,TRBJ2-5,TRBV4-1,CASSHDIAGSGTQYF,TGCGCCAGCAGCCACGATATAGCGGGTAGCGGGACCCAGTACTTC
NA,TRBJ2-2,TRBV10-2,CATSLRASDTGELFF,TGCGCCACCAGCCTCAGGGCGTCGGACACCGGGGAGCTGTTTTTT
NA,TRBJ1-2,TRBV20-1,CSAPFQAGYTF,TGCAGTGCCCCTTTTCAGGCTGGCTACACCTTC
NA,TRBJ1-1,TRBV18,CASSPTGVGSLNTEAFF,TGTGCCAGCTCACCAACGGGGGTGGGGTCACTAAACACTGAAGCTTTCTTT
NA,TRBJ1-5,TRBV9,CASSSSGTYNQPQHF,TGTGCCAGCAGCTCCTCCGGGACATATAATCAGCCCCAGCATTTT